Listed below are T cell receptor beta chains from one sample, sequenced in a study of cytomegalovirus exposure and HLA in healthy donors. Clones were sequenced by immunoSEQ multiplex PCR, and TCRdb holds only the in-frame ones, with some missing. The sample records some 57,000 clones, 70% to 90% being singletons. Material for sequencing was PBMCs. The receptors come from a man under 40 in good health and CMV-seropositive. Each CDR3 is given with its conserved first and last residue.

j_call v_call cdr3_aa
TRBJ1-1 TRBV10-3 CAISGGNGATEAFF
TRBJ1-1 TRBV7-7 CASSLDPDSEAFF
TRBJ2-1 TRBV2 CASSEFSGRLNEQFF
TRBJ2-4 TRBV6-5 CASSYRSGVGKNIQYF
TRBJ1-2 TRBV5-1 CASSPQGSPSNYGYTF
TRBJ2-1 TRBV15 CATSRDSGRQYNEQFF
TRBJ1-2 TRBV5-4 CASSAPGAGNYGYTF
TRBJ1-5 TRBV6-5 CATKPFDGDNQPQHF
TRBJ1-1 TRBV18 CASTRMGLTEAFF
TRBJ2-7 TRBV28 CASSSPTGFYEQYF
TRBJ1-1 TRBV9 CASSVEVGGNTEAFF
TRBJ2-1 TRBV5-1 CASSQSDRVDEQFF
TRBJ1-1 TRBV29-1 CSVFETVNTEAFF
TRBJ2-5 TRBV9 CASSVGGGRSTETQYF
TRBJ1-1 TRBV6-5 CASSYGRRMEAFF
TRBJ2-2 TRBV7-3 CASSKGQAGELFF
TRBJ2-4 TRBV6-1 CASSAVGTSLNIQYF
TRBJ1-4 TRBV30 CAWSLGQGGEKLFF
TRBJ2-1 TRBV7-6 CASSLQIRASEQFF
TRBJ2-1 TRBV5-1 CASSFGTSGYNEQFF
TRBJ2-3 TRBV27 CANPGQGTDTQYF
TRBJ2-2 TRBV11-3 CASSSTGTSGRTGELFF
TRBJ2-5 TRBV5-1 CASSGGRRGQETQYF
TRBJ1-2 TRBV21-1 CASSKEGEEVPGGYTF
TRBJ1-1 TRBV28 CASSPISDRLSEAFF
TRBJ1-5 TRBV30 CAWSAFNQPQHF
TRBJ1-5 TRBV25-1 CASSDSGTGDMSNQPQHF
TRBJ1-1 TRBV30 CAWSRQGRITEAFF
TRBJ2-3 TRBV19 CASSISDFLAGGTDTQYF
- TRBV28 CASSPPPGTDYEQYF
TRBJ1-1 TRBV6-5 CASSYLGQGARTEAFF
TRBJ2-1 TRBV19 CASSISPVAAGRYRSYNEQFF
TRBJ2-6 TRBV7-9 CASSFETVSSGANVLTF
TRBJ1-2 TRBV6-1 CASSELLGQGARGYTF
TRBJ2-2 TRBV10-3 CAISESTSVGELFF
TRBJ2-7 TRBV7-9 CASSLAPRDEQYF
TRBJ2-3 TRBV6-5 CASSPGVNTQYF
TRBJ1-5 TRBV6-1 CASSERDIYSNQPQHF
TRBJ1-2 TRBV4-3 CASSQDYSGTGGAGYGYTF
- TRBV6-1 CASSSYTGGYEQYF
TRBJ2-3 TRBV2 CASRAGQVSTDTQYF
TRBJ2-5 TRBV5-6 CASSYEGTNGFETQYF
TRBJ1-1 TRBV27 CASRSRDRGTEAFF
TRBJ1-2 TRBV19 CASSNRGISQGYTF
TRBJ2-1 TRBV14 CASSRVWYEQFF
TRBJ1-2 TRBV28 CASRNPGTGWYGYTF
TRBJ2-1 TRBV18 CASSPGLVSYNEQFF
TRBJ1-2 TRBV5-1 CASSLAWGVNYGYTF
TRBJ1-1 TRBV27 CASSLGTGGFGEAFF
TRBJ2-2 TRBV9 CASSVGGSIGTGELFF
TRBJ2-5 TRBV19 CASTLGLGETQYF
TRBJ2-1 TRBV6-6 CASSSPRPISYNEQFF
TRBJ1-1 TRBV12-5 CASGLVLGATEAFF
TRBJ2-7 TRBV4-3 CASSQGEGISYEQYF